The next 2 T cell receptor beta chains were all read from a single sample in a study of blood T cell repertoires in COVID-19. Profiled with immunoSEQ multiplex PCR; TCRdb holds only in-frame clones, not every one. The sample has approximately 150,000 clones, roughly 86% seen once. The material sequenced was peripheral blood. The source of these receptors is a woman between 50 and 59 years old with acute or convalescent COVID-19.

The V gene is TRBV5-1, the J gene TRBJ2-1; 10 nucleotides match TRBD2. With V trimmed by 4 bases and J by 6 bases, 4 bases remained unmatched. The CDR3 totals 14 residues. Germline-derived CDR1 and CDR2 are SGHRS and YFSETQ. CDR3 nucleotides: TGCGCCAGCAGCGTGTCTAGCGGGAGCAATGAGCAGTTCTTC. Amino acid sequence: CASSVSSGSNEQFF.

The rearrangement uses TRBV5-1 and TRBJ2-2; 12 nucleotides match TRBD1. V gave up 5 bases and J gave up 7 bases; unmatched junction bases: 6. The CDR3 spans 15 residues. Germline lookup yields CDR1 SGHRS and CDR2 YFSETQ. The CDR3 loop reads CASSWGQGAGGELFF. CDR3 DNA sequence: TGCGCCAGCAGTTGGGGACAGGGGGCAGGCGGGGAGCTGTTTTTT. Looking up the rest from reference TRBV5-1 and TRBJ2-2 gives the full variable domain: KAGVTQTPRYLIKTRGQQVTLSCSPISGHRSVSWYQQTPGQGLQFLFEYFSETQRNKGNFPGRFSGRQFSNSRSEMNVSTLELGDSALYLCASSWGQGAGGELFFGEGSRLTVL.